This T cell receptor beta chain is drawn from a study of cytomegalovirus exposure and HLA in healthy donors. Overall study findings and caveats: The presence/absence work took it that sequencing depth was about the same across donors.

Worth noting for this clone: Its antigen is unidentified.

V gave up 0 bases and J gave up 2 bases, with 13 bases separating them. Germline V lookup: CDR1 MGHRA, CDR2 YSYEKL. This CDR3 has 17 residues. PCR was performed using 60 Vbeta and 13 Jbeta primers. Clones were sequenced by immunoSEQ multiplex PCR, and TCRdb holds only the in-frame ones, with some missing. The top ten clones hold about 0.47% of a sample with hundreds of thousands of clones, more than 70% of them seen once. The clonotype was recovered from a boy aged 5-17 years in good health and CMV-seronegative. The chain links TRBV4-1 to TRBJ1-4, with D tentatively TRBD1 (6 bases). Sequenced: PBMCs. The CDR3 bases are TGCGCCAGCAGCCAAGAGGCACAGGGTGGGACTAATGAAAAACTGTTTTTT. Translated: CASSQEAQGGTNEKLFF.